This T cell receptor (beta chain) came from a study of blood T cell repertoires in COVID-19. Study context: Samples taken during acute and convalescent COVID-19 were collected in the United States, Italy and Spain. PBMCs, B-cell-depleted T cells, or T cells were the source of the cDNA or gDNA that made up the material.

Authors' data handling: Estimation of nucleated cell counts relied on the amplification of reference gene primers. Profiling relied on immunoSEQ multiplex PCR, and the TCRdb table lists in-frame clones only, not all of them. The DNA gave D and trimming, while V, J and clone size come from that table. Seen here are about 74,000 clones, roughly 74% observed once, and the top ten hold less than 20%. The V segment lost 6 bases and the J segment 6 bases; nucleotides outside the gene matches: 11. Germline CDR1 SNHLY, CDR2 FYNNEI. The CDR3 totals 16 residues. The chain joins TRBV2 to TRBJ2-2; 9 bases map to TRBD1. The receptor was isolated from a human donor in a cohort sampled during active COVID-19. Sequencing was performed on peripheral blood. CDR3 sequence (DNA): TGTGCCAGCAGGTCTAACCGGGACAGGGACTCCGGGGAGCTGTTTTTT. Translated: CASRSNRDRDSGELFF.